The 7 T cell receptor beta chains reported below all come from one sample, sequenced in a study of chemoradiotherapy in HPV16-positive cancers. The data were produced by immunoSEQ multiplex PCR, yet TCRdb's version contains in-frame clones alone and is incomplete. In the table there are roughly 12,000 clones, 81% of which are singletons. This specimen was taken from a patient who underwent chemoradiotherapy. The receptor set was obtained from a human donor with HPV-associated anogenital cancer.

This rearrangement joins TRBV6-5 to TRBJ2-5, with 8 positions matching TRBD2. CDR3 length equals 14 residues. J lost 5 bases, V lost 7 bases, and 9 bases had no gene match. CDR1 and CDR2 from the germline V gene are MNHEY and SVGAGI. The CDR3 DNA follows: TGTGCCAGCACCCCGGGAGGGGGGGTGGAGACCCAGTACTTC. Translating it yields CASTPGGGVETQYF.

The V and J genes are TRBV4-1 and TRBJ2-5, with a possible D match to TRBD1 (6 bases). Germline V CDR1 and CDR2: MGHRA, YSYEKL. The CDR3 contains 13 residues. Trimming took off 4 bases at V and 5 bases at J, with 11 bases between the two ends. The CDR3 spells CASSPGVWETQYF. As DNA, the CDR3 is TGCGCCAGCAGCCCAGGGGTTTGGGAGACCCAGTACTTC.

CDR3: CAWDSGPYYGYTF. In DNA, the CDR3 is TGTGCCTGGGACTCAGGGCCTTACTATGGCTACACCTTC. This sequence joins TRBV30 and TRBJ1-2, with D possibly being TRBD1 (5 bases). The germline gives CDR1 GTSNPN, CDR2 SVGIG (reference sequence). The CDR3 covers 13 residues. Trimming pared 5 bases from V and 3 bases from J, leaving 13 bases between.

V usage is TRBV10-3 and J usage is TRBJ1-1; D gene ambiguous. Germline CDR1 ENHRY, CDR2 SYGVKD. The germline V and J ends were trimmed by 10 bases and 1 base, with 16 bases remaining between them. The CDR3 runs to 14 residues. The CDR3 here is CATSFSGSNTEAFF. CDR3 nucleotides: TGTGCCACTTCATTCTCCGGGTCGAACACTGAAGCTTTCTTT.

This clone was seen a single time. V gene TRBV30 combines with J gene TRBJ1-6; D is unresolved. This CDR3 is 14 amino acids long. Looked up from germline, CDR1 is GTSNPN and CDR2 is SVGIG (reference sequence). V lost 0 bases to trimming and J lost 6 bases, with 9 bases between them. In DNA form, the CDR3 reads TGTGCCTGGAGTGTAATCCAGGTTAATTCACCCCTCCACTTT. This sequence encodes CAWSVIQVNSPLHF.

V and J are TRBV4-1 and TRBJ2-1; 9 positions match TRBD1. The CDR3 length is 16 residues. V shed 4 bases, J shed 6 bases, and the junction held 10 bases outside the gene matches. Germline V lookup: CDR1 MGHRA, CDR2 YSYEKL. The CDR3 bases are TGCGCCAGCAGCCGGTCACCGGGACAGGGACGCAATGAGCAGTTCTTC. Translation gives CASSRSPGQGRNEQFF.

The rearrangement uses TRBV6-5 and TRBJ1-1, with D perhaps matching TRBD1 (6 bases). Germline CDR1 reads MNHEY; CDR2 reads SVGAGI. Deletions cut 5 bases from V and 0 bases from J, with 13 bases between. The CDR3 has 15 residues. CDR3 DNA sequence: TGTGCCAGCAGTACGCGACAGGTACTGAACACTGAAGCTTTCTTT. It codes for CASSTRQVLNTEAFF.